This T cell receptor (beta chain) appears in the sequencing data of a study of ipilimumab plus nivolumab after autologous stem cell transplantation. Deletions cut 2 bases from V and 2 bases from J, with 13 bases between. The CDR3 extends over 15 amino acids. Germline values: CDR1 MNHEY, CDR2 SVGAGI. The protocol was immunoSEQ multiplex PCR, while the TCRdb copy is restricted to in-frame clones and leaves out a portion. The repertoire holds about 43,000 clones, with approximately 90% as singletons. V is TRBV6-5 and J is TRBJ2-7; tentative D call: TRBD1 (6 bases). This material consisted of PBMCs, taken in a trial of ipilimumab plus nivolumab as post-transplant consolidation. The clonotype was recovered from a male donor with multiple myeloma. CDR3 nucleotide sequence: TGTGCCAGCAGTTACGAGTCAGGGGTGGCCTACGAGCAGTACTTC. It encodes CASSYESGVAYEQYF.